The source of this T cell receptor (beta chain) is a study of cytomegalovirus exposure and HLA in healthy donors. Study-level findings and limits: Reportedly, fewer N-insertions than the roughly 600-donor mean appeared in an Asian-associated ancestry cluster in a later analysis. CMV antigen specificity of a few CMV-associated chains was confirmed in vitro.

The PCR made use of 60 Vbeta and 13 Jbeta primers. Repertoires were generated with immunoSEQ multiplex PCR, while TCRdb's copy carries only in-frame clones and drops some. The sample lists approximately 79,000 clones, over 75% occurring once. Note on this clone: Antigen specificity is unknown.

The V end was cut by 5 bases, the J end by 8 bases, with 18 bases between. Germline V gene lookup returns CDR1 GTSNPN and CDR2 SVGIG (reference sequence). The CDR3 totals 13 residues. The chain employs TRBV30 and TRBJ1-2; D gene unclear. Sequenced input: PBMCs. The sequence came from a boy aged 10-17 years in good health and CMV-seronegative. CDR3 residues: CAWSAGPLSGYTF. For the CDR3, the DNA is TGTGCCTGGTCCGCGGGCCCTCTTTCAGGCTACACCTTC.